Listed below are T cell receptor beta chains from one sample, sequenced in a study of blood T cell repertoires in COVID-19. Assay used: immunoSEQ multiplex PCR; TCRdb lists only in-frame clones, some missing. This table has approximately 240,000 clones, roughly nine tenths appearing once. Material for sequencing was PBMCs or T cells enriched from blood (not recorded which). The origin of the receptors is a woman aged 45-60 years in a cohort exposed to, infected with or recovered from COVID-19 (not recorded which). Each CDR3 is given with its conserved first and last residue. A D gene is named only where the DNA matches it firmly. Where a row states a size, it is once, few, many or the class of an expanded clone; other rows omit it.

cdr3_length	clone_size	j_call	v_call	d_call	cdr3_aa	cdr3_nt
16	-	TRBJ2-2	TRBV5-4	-	CASSPGQSLYTGELFF	TGTGCCAGCAGCCCAGGACAGAGTTTATACACCGGGGAGCTGTTTTTT
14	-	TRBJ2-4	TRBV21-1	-	CAGGGTGVKNIQYF	TGTGCCGGGGGGGGAACTGGGGTAAAAAACATTCAGTACTTC
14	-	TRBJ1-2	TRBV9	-	CASSPSAEHYGYTF	TGTGCCAGCAGCCCCAGCGCGGAACACTATGGCTACACCTTC
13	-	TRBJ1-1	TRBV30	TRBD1	CAWIVAGGTEAFF	TGTGCCTGGATTGTGGCAGGGGGCACTGAAGCTTTCTTT
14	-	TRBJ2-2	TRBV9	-	CASSVVGSTGELFF	TGTGCCAGCAGCGTAGTGGGCAGCACCGGGGAGCTGTTTTTT
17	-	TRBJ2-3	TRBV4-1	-	CASSRSMQGGTTDTQYF	TGCGCCAGCAGCCGCAGCATGCAGGGGGGAACCACAGATACGCAGTATTTT
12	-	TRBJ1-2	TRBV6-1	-	CASSEAGGGNTF	TGTGCCAGCAGTGAAGCGGGAGGCGGGAACACCTTC
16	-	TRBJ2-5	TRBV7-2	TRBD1	CASSLSATGGQETQYF	TGTGCCAGCAGCTTATCCGCGACAGGGGGCCAAGAGACCCAGTACTTC
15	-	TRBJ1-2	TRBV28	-	CASSQTGRGNYGYTF	TGTGCCAGCAGTCAAACAGGGAGGGGGAACTATGGCTACACCTTC
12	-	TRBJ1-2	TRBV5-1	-	CASSQSSFGYTF	TGCGCCAGCAGCCAGTCTAGCTTTGGCTACACCTTC
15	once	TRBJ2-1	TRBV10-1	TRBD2	CASRPRGSSYNEQFF	TGCGCCAGCAGGCCGCGGGGGAGCTCCTACAATGAGCAGTTCTTC
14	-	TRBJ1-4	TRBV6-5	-	CASSYSWSSVELFF	TGTGCCAGCAGTTACTCATGGAGTTCTGTAGAACTGTTTTTT
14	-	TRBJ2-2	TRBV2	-	CASSEGASFGELFF	TGTGCCAGCAGTGAAGGTGCGTCCTTCGGGGAGCTGTTTTTT
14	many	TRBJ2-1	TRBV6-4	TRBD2	CASSGGGAYNEQFF	TGTGCCAGCAGTGGCGGGGGAGCCTACAATGAGCAGTTCTTC
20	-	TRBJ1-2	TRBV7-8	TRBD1	CASSLARGGQGTPSNYGYTF	TGTGCCAGCAGCTTAGCGCGTGGGGGACAGGGGACTCCCTCTAACTATGGCTACACCTTC
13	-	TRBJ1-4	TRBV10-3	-	CAISGTENEKLFF	TGTGCCATCAGTGGGACAGAAAATGAAAAACTGTTTTTT
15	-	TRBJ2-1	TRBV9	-	CASSDQGITYNEQFF	TGTGCCAGCAGTGATCAGGGGATAACCTACAATGAGCAGTTCTTC
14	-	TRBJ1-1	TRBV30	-	CAWYRGRVNTEAFF	TGTGCCTGGTATAGAGGGCGGGTGAACACTGAAGCTTTCTTT
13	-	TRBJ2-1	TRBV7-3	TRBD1	CASSFTGGREQFF	TGTGCCAGCAGCTTTACAGGGGGACGTGAGCAGTTCTTC
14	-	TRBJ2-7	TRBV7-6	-	CASSWGDSSYEQYF	TGTGCCAGCAGCTGGGGGGACAGCAGCTACGAGCAGTACTTC
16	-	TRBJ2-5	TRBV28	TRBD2	CASSLQSGGGVETQYF	TGTGCCAGCAGTCTACAGAGCGGGGGGGGCGTGGAGACCCAGTACTTC
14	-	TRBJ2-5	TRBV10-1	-	CASSDRIGDETQYF	TGCGCCAGCAGTGATCGGATCGGGGATGAGACCCAGTACTTC
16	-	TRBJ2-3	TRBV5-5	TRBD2	CASSLRPGGVADTQYF	TGTGCCAGCAGCTTGCGTCCCGGGGGGGTGGCAGATACGCAGTATTTT
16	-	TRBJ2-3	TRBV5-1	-	CASPAGVLSWRDTQYF	TGCGCCAGCCCTGCGGGTGTGCTGAGTTGGAGGGATACGCAGTATTTT
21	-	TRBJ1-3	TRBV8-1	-	CGSASAAHPNEDTYSGNTIYF	TGTGGCAGTGCATCCGCAGCCCACCCCAATGAGGACACCTACTCTGGAAACACCATATATTTT
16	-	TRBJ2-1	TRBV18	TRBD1	CASSPPGQGPLNEQFF	TGTGCCAGCTCACCACCGGGACAGGGCCCTCTAAATGAGCAGTTCTTC
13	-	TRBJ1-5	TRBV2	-	CASRGGRSQPQHF	TGTGCCAGCAGGGGGGGGCGAAGTCAGCCCCAGCATTTT
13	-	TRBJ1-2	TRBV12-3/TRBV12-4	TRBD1	CASSLDRGQGYTF	TGTGCCAGCAGTCTGGACAGGGGGCAAGGCTACACCTTC
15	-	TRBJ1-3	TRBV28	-	CASRNRQHSGNTIYF	TGTGCCAGCAGAAATCGACAGCACTCTGGAAACACCATATATTTT
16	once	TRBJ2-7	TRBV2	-	CASSGVQGPPLYEQYF	TGTGCCAGCAGTGGGGTTCAGGGGCCACCCCTCTACGAGCAGTACTTC
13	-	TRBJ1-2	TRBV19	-	CASSIVQGRGYTF	TGTGCCAGTAGTATCGTTCAGGGCCGTGGCTACACCTTC
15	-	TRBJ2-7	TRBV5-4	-	CASSFRSQRAGEQYF	TGTGCCAGCAGCTTCAGATCTCAGAGGGCCGGCGAGCAGTACTTC
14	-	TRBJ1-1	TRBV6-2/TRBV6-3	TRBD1	CASSYGTANTEAFF	TGTGCCAGCAGTTATGGGACAGCTAACACTGAAGCTTTCTTT
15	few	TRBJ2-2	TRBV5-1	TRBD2	CASSLEASGGRELFF	TGCGCCAGCAGCTTGGAGGCTAGCGGGGGCCGGGAGCTGTTTTTT
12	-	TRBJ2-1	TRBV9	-	CASSVAHSEQFF	TGTGCCAGCAGCGTAGCGCATAGCGAGCAGTTCTTC
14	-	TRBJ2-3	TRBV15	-	CATSGGGDSDTQYF	TGTGCCACCAGCGGCGGGGGCGATTCAGATACGCAGTATTTT
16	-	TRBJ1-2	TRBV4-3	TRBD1	CASSQGPGTGTYGYTF	TGCGCCAGCAGCCAAGGTCCGGGGACAGGCACCTATGGCTACACCTTC
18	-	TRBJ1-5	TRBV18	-	CASSPTSPGGLSNQPQHF	TGTGCCAGCTCACCCACTTCTCCCGGGGGGTTGAGCAATCAGCCCCAGCATTTT
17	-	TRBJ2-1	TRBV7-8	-	CASSLGPAVPSYNEQFF	TGTGCCAGCAGCTTAGGTCCGGCGGTTCCCTCCTACAATGAGCAGTTCTTC
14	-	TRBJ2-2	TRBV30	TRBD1	CAWTSGTGYRELFF	TGTGCCTGGACCTCCGGGACAGGGTACCGGGAGCTGTTTTTT
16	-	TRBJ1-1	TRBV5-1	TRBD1	CASTDGTGNSNTEAFF	TGCGCCAGCACCGACGGGACAGGGAACTCTAACACTGAAGCTTTCTTT